This T cell receptor beta chain was captured by sequencing in a study of cytomegalovirus exposure and HLA in healthy donors. Whole-study context: Of over 300 genotyped donors, about 81% clustered with self-reported Caucasian donors. Study-level points and caveats: Later work found that TCR association rates differed between HLA loci; DRB1 had the most and HLA-C the fewest. Earlier results showed most TCR beta V segments being productive about 87% or about 30% of the time.

The PCR was carried out with 60 Vbeta primers and 13 Jbeta primers. TCRdb's copy holds only in-frame clones and misses some; the assay was immunoSEQ multiplex PCR. The sample shows approximately 110,000 clones, around 75% of them seen only once. This clone has more than one count but fewer than ten. What it recognizes is unknown. Trimming took 5 bases from V and 0 from J, leaving 9 bases between them. Per germline, CDR1 SGHKS and CDR2 YYEKEE (reference sequence). The CDR3 length is 13 residues. V gene TRBV5-5 combines with J gene TRBJ2-7; a possible D gene is TRBD2 (6 bases). The TCR comes from a middle-aged man in good health and CMV-seronegative. The sample taken for sequencing was PBMCs. CDR3 in DNA: TGTGCCAGCAGGGGCGGGGCCTCCTACGAGCAGTACTTC. Translation: CASRGGASYEQYF.